A selection of T cell receptor beta chains follows, all from one sample in a study of identical twins. TCRdb used MiXCR to reprocess the 5' RACE reads, holding one entry per CDR3 protein. The top ten hold 5.1% of the sample, which has hundreds of thousands of distinct CDR3 sequences, over 8% seen once. Source material: memory (CD45RO+) T cells sorted from blood. The source of these receptors is a woman under 30 in good health. CDR3s include the opening cysteine and the closing phenylalanine or tryptophan. The D gene is left open where the match is weak. The size entry is marked missing in some rows and otherwise reads once, few, many or a size class.

cdr3_aa cdr3_nt v_call d_call clone_size j_call
CSAPVTETHGYTF TGCAGTGCACCGGTGACAGAGACGCATGGCTACACCTTC TRBV20-1 - - TRBJ1-2
CASSEPAGLHYGYTF TGTGCCAGCAGTGAACCGGCAGGACTACACTATGGCTACACCTTC TRBV25-1 - few TRBJ1-2
CASSLGGTTTYEQYF TGTGCCAGCAGCTTAGGGGGGACCACCACCTACGAGCAGTACTTC TRBV7-2 - - TRBJ2-7
CSVRTGQETQYF TGCAGTGTCCGGACAGGGCAAGAGACCCAGTACTTC TRBV20-1 TRBD1 many TRBJ2-5
CASSLTSGGDYEQYF TGTGCCAGCAGCCTCACTAGCGGGGGCGACTACGAGCAGTACTTC TRBV3-1 TRBD2 few TRBJ2-7
CASRSVKGHEQYF TGTGCCAGCAGATCAGTTAAGGGCCACGAGCAGTACTTC TRBV6-4 - - TRBJ2-7
CASRDLEAFF TGTGCCAGCAGGGACCTTGAAGCTTTCTTT TRBV6-6 - few TRBJ1-1
CASIPRDRIGSNQPQHF TGTGCCAGCATCCCCCGGGACAGGATAGGGAGCAATCAGCCCCAGCATTTT TRBV28 TRBD1 - TRBJ1-5
CASSVMGVPNEKLFF TGTGCCAGCAGTGTCATGGGTGTGCCTAATGAAAAACTGTTTTTT TRBV2 - few TRBJ1-4
CATSRPRQHSNYGYTF TGTGCCACCAGCAGACCCAGACAGCACTCTAACTATGGCTACACCTTC TRBV15 - - TRBJ1-2
CSAHRDGPGHEQFF TGCAGTGCTCACCGGGACGGTCCTGGGCATGAGCAGTTCTTC TRBV20-1 - many TRBJ2-1
CASSPLQRQGGDTQYF TGTGCCAGCAGCCCCCTGCAACGACAAGGGGGAGATACGCAGTATTTT TRBV6-1 - many TRBJ2-3
CASSLGQGAQEQYF TGCGCCAGCAGCTTGGGACAGGGGGCGCAGGAGCAGTACTTC TRBV5-1 TRBD1 many TRBJ2-7
CASSLSSGGASYNEQFF TGTGCCAGCAGCTTATCTAGCGGGGGGGCCTCCTACAATGAGCAGTTCTTC TRBV7-3 TRBD2 - TRBJ2-1
CSARDRLAEQFF TGCAGTGCTAGAGATCGACTGGCTGAGCAGTTCTTC TRBV20-1 - - TRBJ2-1
CASSLLDRGDGYTF TGTGCCAGCAGCCTTTTGGACAGGGGAGATGGCTACACCTTC TRBV3-1 TRBD1 many TRBJ1-2
CAWSADWSGRETQYF TGTGCCTGGAGTGCCGACTGGAGCGGAAGGGAGACCCAGTACTTC TRBV30 - few TRBJ2-5
CASTWGYYQPQHF TGTGCCAGCACCTGGGGGTATTATCAGCCCCAGCATTTT TRBV12-3/TRBV12-4 - few TRBJ1-5
CASLQSVSTDTQYF TGCGCCAGCCTACAGAGCGTAAGCACAGATACGCAGTATTTT TRBV10-2 - - TRBJ2-3
CASSSSGGRLRFEQYF TGTGCCAGCAGTTCCTCAGGGGGGCGGCTTCGATTCGAGCAGTACTTC TRBV28 - - TRBJ2-7
CASGAGANTGELFF TGTGCCAGCGGGGCCGGGGCGAACACCGGGGAGCTGTTTTTT TRBV12-3/TRBV12-4 - many TRBJ2-2
CASSYLAGGVRETQYF TGTGCCAGCAGTTATCTAGCGGGAGGGGTCCGGGAGACCCAGTACTTC TRBV3-1 TRBD2 - TRBJ2-5
CSARATSGGRSEQFF TGCAGTGCTAGAGCGACTAGCGGGGGCCGTAGTGAGCAGTTCTTC TRBV20-1 TRBD2 few TRBJ2-1
CASKQSGNTIYF TGTGCCAGCAAACAGTCTGGAAACACCATATATTTT TRBV3-1 - - TRBJ1-3
CSASKGSQETQYF TGCAGTGCTAGTAAGGGGAGTCAAGAGACCCAGTACTTC TRBV20-1 - - TRBJ2-5
CAWGDSRYEQYF TGTGCCTGGGGCGACAGTCGCTACGAGCAGTACTTC TRBV30 - - TRBJ2-7
CASSPVSSEETQYF TGTGCCAGCTCACCGGTTTCTAGCGAAGAGACCCAGTACTTC TRBV18 - - TRBJ2-5
CASSATGTNTEAFF TGCGCCAGCAGCGCCACAGGGACGAACACTGAAGCTTTCTTT TRBV5-1 - few TRBJ1-1
CAISAVTSSSYEQYF TGTGCCATCAGTGCGGTGACTAGCTCATCCTACGAGCAGTACTTC TRBV10-3 TRBD2 few TRBJ2-7
CASSYMSTDSIQYF TGTGCCAGCAGTTATATGTCGACGGACAGCATTCAGTACTTC TRBV6-2/TRBV6-3 - - TRBJ2-4
CSARDRGTFEQYF TGCAGTGCTAGAGACAGGGGTACCTTCGAGCAGTACTTC TRBV20-1 - many TRBJ2-7
CSARMGTGVGYTF TGCAGTGCTAGAATGGGTACCGGTGTTGGCTACACCTTC TRBV20-1 - few TRBJ1-2
CASQTSRSSTDTQYF TGTGCCAGCCAAACTAGCCGGTCTAGCACAGATACGCAGTATTTT TRBV18 - few TRBJ2-3
CASGFQTNTEAFF TGTGCTAGTGGTTTCCAAACGAACACTGAAGCTTTCTTT TRBV12-5 - many TRBJ1-1
CSVVGLAGSYSSYEQYF TGCAGCGTTGTAGGACTAGCGGGATCCTACAGCTCCTACGAGCAGTACTTC TRBV29-1 TRBD2 many TRBJ2-7
CASSSSHRVSSGELFF TGTGCCAGCAGTTCATCCCACAGGGTCTCGTCCGGGGAGCTGTTTTTT TRBV27 - many TRBJ2-2
CSARESRRMAKNIQYF TGCAGTGCTAGAGAATCCAGACGAATGGCCAAAAACATTCAGTACTTC TRBV20-1 - many TRBJ2-4
CASSQFSGGQETQYF TGTGCCAGCAGCCAGTTCAGCGGAGGACAAGAGACCCAGTACTTC TRBV3-1 - - TRBJ2-5
CASSLSTPYKGYTF TGTGCCAGCAGCCTATCGACACCGTATAAAGGCTACACCTTC TRBV3-1 - few TRBJ1-2
CASSPTTRGSYEQYF TGTGCCAGCAGCCCCACAACCAGGGGGTCCTACGAGCAGTACTTC TRBV7-2 TRBD1 - TRBJ2-7
CASSSGLAGGPREQYF TGCGCCAGCAGCTCGGGACTAGCGGGGGGGCCAAGGGAGCAGTACTTC TRBV5-1 TRBD2 - TRBJ2-7
CSARRPSSYNEQFF TGCAGTGCTAGGCGGCCAAGCTCCTACAATGAGCAGTTCTTC TRBV20-1 - few TRBJ2-1
CASSSETQYF TGTGCCAGCAGTTCGGAGACCCAGTACTTC TRBV12-3/TRBV12-4 - many TRBJ2-5
CASRPPRANSPLHF TGTGCCAGCCGCCCCCCCCGGGCTAATTCACCCCTCCACTTT TRBV7-9 - many TRBJ1-6
CASSLTEFYTGELFF TGTGCCAGCAGCTTAACGGAGTTCTACACCGGGGAGCTGTTTTTT TRBV11-2 - - TRBJ2-2
CASSYSGQGLDTQYF TGTGCCAGCAGTTACTCGGGACAGGGTTTAGATACGCAGTATTTT TRBV6-5 TRBD1 many TRBJ2-3
CASRMRRGGLDTQYF TGTGCCAGCAGGATGAGGCGGGGGGGCCTCGATACGCAGTATTTT TRBV7-6 TRBD2 - TRBJ2-3
CSARHEGYTF TGCAGTGCTAGACACGAAGGCTACACCTTC TRBV20-1 - - TRBJ1-2
CASSLGQVNTEAFF TGCGCCAGCAGCCTCGGACAGGTAAACACTGAAGCTTTCTTT TRBV5-1 TRBD1 few TRBJ1-1